This T cell receptor beta chain emerged from a study of control samples from healthy donors and cancer patients. Data came from immunoSEQ multiplex PCR; TCRdb stores just in-frame clones and leaves some out. The profile shows roughly 12,000 clones, approximately 94% of them singletons. The germline V gene encodes CDR1 MNHNS and CDR2 SASEGT. The CDR3 consists of 15 residues. Trimming stripped 2 bases from V and 0 bases from J, with 8 bases between. The TCR sequence derives from a man aged 70-80 years with head and neck cancer. This chain connects TRBV6-1 to TRBJ2-1, with D possibly TRBD1 on 6 matching bases. The sequencing input was PBMCs. CDR3 bases: TGTGCCAGCAGTGAATTAGGGGGCTCCTACAATGAGCAGTTCTTC. Amino acid sequence: CASSELGGSYNEQFF.